This TCR beta chain is from a study of T cell responses to AZD1222 COVID-19 vaccine. As for the study in general: Both about-4-week and about-12-week second-dose recipients were combined. Overall study findings and caveats: All repertoire sampling was performed exclusively after the peak T cell response. Following two doses of AZD1222, Spike-specific TCR breadth and depth rose. Donors in the cohort were predominantly white British and more often female, and clonal diversity was possibly underestimated.

Concerning this clone: Antigen unknown.

Looked up from germline, CDR1 is LGHDT and CDR2 is YNNKEL (reference sequence). CDR3 length: 13 amino acids. The ends lost 4 bases at V and 8 bases at J; junction bases unmatched: 6. Profiled with immunoSEQ multiplex PCR; TCRdb holds only in-frame clones, not every one. Among about 120,000 clones listed, 80% to 90% were seen once. The sample was peripheral blood, taken on day 0 of AZD1222 vaccination. The chain employs TRBV3-1 (or the pseudogene TRBV3-2) and TRBJ1-2; 8 bases are shared with TRBD1. This receptor was taken from an adult in good health. The DNA for the CDR3 is TGTGCCAGCAGCCTCGGACAGGGTAAAGGCTACACCTTC. Amino acid sequence: CASSLGQGKGYTF.